These T cell receptor beta chains were read from a single sample in a study of cytomegalovirus exposure and HLA in healthy donors. Using immunoSEQ multiplex PCR, the repertoire was profiled, and TCRdb retains in-frame clones only, with some absent. This table holds 55,000 to 65,000 clones. The sample comprised PBMCs. These receptors came from a young woman in good health and CMV-seronegative. Each CDR3 is given with its conserved first and last residue. The D gene is left open where the match is weak.

j_call | v_call | d_call | cdr3_aa | cdr3_nt
TRBJ1-1 | TRBV2 | TRBD1 | CASTDRERQNTEAFF | TGTGCCAGCACGGACAGGGAAAGACAGAACACTGAAGCTTTCTTT
TRBJ2-5 | TRBV6-6 | TRBD2 | CASSNWRLAVETQYF | TGTGCCAGCAGTAACTGGAGACTAGCTGTCGAGACCCAGTACTTC
TRBJ2-7 | TRBV11-2 | TRBD2 | CASSLGSGGLTAYEQYF | TGTGCCAGCAGCTTGGGTAGCGGGGGGCTCACCGCCTACGAGCAGTACTTC
TRBJ1-6 | TRBV6-5 | TRBD1 | CASTRTGRSPLHF | TGTGCCAGCACACGGACAGGGCGGTCACCCCTCCACTTT
TRBJ1-1 | TRBV18 | NA | CASSPGHMNTEAFF | TGTGCCAGCTCCCCAGGACACATGAACACTGAAGCTTTCTTT
TRBJ2-5 | TRBV5-1 | TRBD1 | CASSPEVQGAIRTQYF | TGCGCCAGCAGCCCGGAGGTCCAGGGGGCAATTCGGACCCAGTACTTC
TRBJ1-5 | TRBV18 | NA | CASSPKRPNRVGNQPQHF | TGTGCCAGCTCACCTAAGCGGCCAAACAGGGTGGGCAATCAGCCCCAGCATTTT
TRBJ1-1 | TRBV5-6 | NA | CASSLDHMNTEAFF | TGTGCCAGCAGCTTGGACCACATGAACACTGAAGCTTTCTTT
TRBJ2-5 | TRBV5-1 | NA | CASSLEVAETQYF | TGCGCCAGCAGCTTGGAGGTAGCTGAGACCCAGTACTTC
TRBJ2-3 | TRBV9 | TRBD2 | CASSVASGITDTQYF | TGTGCCAGCAGCGTGGCTAGCGGTATCACAGATACGCAGTATTTT
TRBJ2-1 | TRBV6-5 | TRBD1 | CASTLTGQNEQFF | TGTGCCAGCACTTTGACAGGGCAAAATGAGCAGTTCTTC
TRBJ2-7 | TRBV11-2 | NA | CASRPTGAYEQYF | TGTGCCAGCAGACCGACGGGGGCCTACGAGCAGTACTTC
TRBJ1-1 | TRBV30 | TRBD1 | CAWSVVPGQGGTEAFF | TGTGCCTGGAGTGTAGTTCCCGGACAGGGGGGGACTGAAGCTTTCTTT
TRBJ1-5 | TRBV2 | NA | CASSEGHMAQPQHF | TGTGCCAGCAGTGAGGGACATATGGCTCAGCCCCAGCATTTT
TRBJ2-2 | TRBV9 | NA | CASSVGQGDGELFF | TGTGCCAGCAGCGTAGGGCAAGGGGACGGGGAGCTGTTTTTT
TRBJ1-3 | TRBV18 | TRBD1 | CASSGGTGPGNTIYF | TGTGCCAGCTCAGGAGGGACAGGGCCTGGAAACACCATATATTTT
TRBJ1-1 | TRBV6-1 | NA | CASSGYREVEAFF | TGTGCCAGCAGTGGGTATCGCGAGGTTGAAGCTTTCTTT
TRBJ2-3 | TRBV5-4 | TRBD2 | CASSPVGASGSRNTQYF | TGTGCCAGCAGTCCCGTTGGGGCTAGCGGGAGTAGGAATACGCAGTATTTT
TRBJ1-6 | TRBV6-5 | TRBD1 | CASSAPSEGASPLHF | TGTGCCAGCAGTGCCCCTTCCGAGGGGGCTTCACCCCTCCACTTT
TRBJ2-2 | TRBV4-2 | NA | CASSRGLQSDGELFF | TGTGCCAGCAGCCGCGGACTTCAATCGGACGGGGAGCTGTTTTTT
TRBJ2-7 | TRBV6-1 | NA | CASSELAGSAYEQYF | TGTGCCAGCAGTGAATTAGCTGGCAGCGCCTACGAGCAGTACTTC
TRBJ2-1 | TRBV4-1 | NA | CASSPIQRNSGNEQFF | TGCGCCAGCAGCCCCATACAGCGGAACTCAGGCAATGAGCAGTTCTTC
TRBJ2-1 | TRBV30 | NA | CAWSVHGVGEQFF | TGTGCCTGGAGCGTCCACGGGGTAGGTGAGCAGTTCTTC
TRBJ2-7 | TRBV6-6 | TRBD2 | CASSPTSGAYEQYF | TGTGCCAGCAGTCCGACTAGCGGGGCCTACGAGCAGTACTTC
TRBJ1-2 | TRBV9 | NA | CASNINGGNYGYTF | TGTGCCAGCAACATCAATGGCGGGAACTATGGCTACACCTTC
TRBJ1-5 | TRBV15 | NA | CATSIETPFAPRPQHF | TGTGCCACCAGCATCGAGACACCATTTGCCCCTCGGCCCCAGCATTTT
TRBJ1-5 | TRBV9 | NA | CASSQFSNQPQHF | TGTGCCAGCAGTCAGTTTAGCAATCAGCCCCAGCATTTT
TRBJ1-1 | TRBV18 | TRBD1 | CASSPRQGMNTEAFF | TGTGCCAGCTCCCCTAGACAGGGCATGAACACTGAAGCTTTCTTT
TRBJ2-7 | TRBV5-6 | TRBD1 | CASSFQGARVEQYF | TGTGCCAGCAGCTTCCAGGGGGCGCGGGTCGAGCAGTACTTC
TRBJ2-6 | TRBV9 | NA | CASSVPGSGGANVLTF | TGTGCCAGCAGCGTTCCAGGGTCTGGTGGGGCCAACGTCCTGACTTTC
TRBJ1-1 | TRBV27 | NA | CASTEEGKDTEAFF | TGTGCCAGCACCGAGGAGGGGAAGGACACTGAAGCTTTCTTT
TRBJ1-5 | TRBV5-5 | NA | CASSQGGGPSNQPQHF | TGTGCCAGCAGCCAAGGGGGGGGCCCTAGCAATCAGCCCCAGCATTTT
TRBJ2-7 | TRBV5-1 | NA | CASSLASTGQGEQYF | TGCGCCAGCAGCTTGGCCTCAACAGGCCAGGGCGAGCAGTACTTC
TRBJ2-1 | TRBV5-1 | TRBD2 | CASSLLAGEFYNEQFF | TGCGCCAGCAGCTTGCTAGCGGGGGAGTTCTACAATGAGCAGTTCTTC
TRBJ1-2 | TRBV19 | NA | CASSFRPRQAGYTF | TGTGCCAGTAGTTTCCGACCAAGACAGGCGGGCTACACCTTC
TRBJ2-7 | TRBV6-1 | TRBD1 | CASSGQGALYEQYF | TGTGCCAGCAGTGGACAGGGGGCCTTGTACGAGCAGTACTTC
TRBJ2-3 | TRBV6-1 | NA | CASSQLRTARDTQYF | TGTGCCAGCAGCCAGCTCCGGACAGCCCGAGATACGCAGTATTTT
TRBJ1-2 | TRBV27 | TRBD1 | CASSVGQGATNYGYTF | TGTGCCAGCAGTGTCGGACAGGGGGCTACTAACTATGGCTACACCTTC
TRBJ1-5 | TRBV6-5 | TRBD1 | CASRGTGYGNQPQHF | TGTGCCAGCAGGGGGACAGGGTACGGCAATCAGCCCCAGCATTTT
TRBJ2-1 | TRBV19 | TRBD2 | CASQTSGSIHEQFF | TGTGCCAGCCAGACTAGCGGGAGCATCCATGAGCAGTTCTTC
TRBJ1-5 | TRBV4-1 | TRBD1 | CASSQGGQGYQPQHF | TGCGCCAGCAGCCAAGGAGGACAGGGATATCAGCCCCAGCATTTT